This entry describes one TCR beta chain. The antigen is undetermined. Naive CD8 isolation took CD45RO-negative cells positively selected for CCR7 and excluded terminally differentiated effector memory CD45RA+ cells. This entry is derived from a study of shared clonotypes between healthy human individuals. In the study overall: Donor ages ranged 18 to 49 years: a couple of women, a few men. Study-level points and caveats: Compared with clonotypes that all four donors shared, non-shared clonotypes had lower generation probabilities.

Sequencing was performed with immunoSEQ multiplex PCR; in TCRdb, only in-frame clones are kept and a portion is missing. The sample has about 680,000 clones; 92% are singletons. V gave up 2 bases and J gave up 0 bases; unmatched junction bases: 5. Per germline, CDR1 SGHVS and CDR2 FQNEAQ. This CDR3 region has 18 residues. The source material was naive CD8+ T cells sorted from blood. The TCR originated in a man younger than 40 in good health. The chain carries TRBV7-8 and TRBJ1-4, with 11 bases lining up with TRBD1. The CDR3 DNA reads TGTGCCAGCAGCTTACCCCGGACAGGGGGCACAACTAATGAAAAACTGTTTTTT. Protein: CASSLPRTGGTTNEKLFF.